The next 14 T cell receptor beta chains were all read from a single sample in a study of blood T cell repertoires in COVID-19. Using immunoSEQ multiplex PCR, the repertoire was profiled, and TCRdb retains in-frame clones only, with some absent. The sample holds some 350,000 clones, about 90% seen once. The sample comprised peripheral blood. The origin of the receptors is a woman in her 70s with COVID-19, enrolled during active disease.

The rearrangement uses TRBV24-1 and TRBJ1-6; D unresolved. Trimming cost V 2 bases and J 7 bases, with 8 bases left between them. CDR1 is KGHDR and CDR2 is SFDVKD in the germline V gene. This CDR3 comprises 14 residues. The CDR3 loop is CATSDSPQNSPLHF. For the CDR3, the DNA is TGTGCCACCAGTGATTCCCCCCAAAATTCACCCCTCCACTTT.

The chain has TRBV10-3 and TRBJ2-5, with 7 bases aligning to TRBD2. Per germline, CDR1 ENHRY and CDR2 SYGVKD. The length of the CDR3 is 16 residues. V lost 3 bases and J lost 1; bases outside the gene matches: 8. The CDR3 here is CAISDPGRDFQETQYF. CDR3 bases: TGTGCCATCAGTGACCCAGGGAGGGACTTCCAAGAGACCCAGTACTTC.

The rearrangement joins TRBV5-1 to TRBJ1-4, with 7 positions matching TRBD1. Per the germline V gene, CDR1 is SGHRS and CDR2 is YFSETQ. The J segment lost 3 bases and the V segment lost 4 bases, leaving 9 bases of the junction unmatched. The CDR3 is made up of 16 amino acids. As DNA, the CDR3 is TGCGCCAGCAGCCCGTCAGGGGGGTGGTCTAATGAAAAACTGTTTTTT. It translates to CASSPSGGWSNEKLFF.

V is TRBV3-1 (or the pseudogene TRBV3-2) and J is TRBJ2-5; 10 bases are shared with TRBD2. The CDR3 is made up of 19 amino acids. V trimming: 2 bases; J trimming: 0 bases; junction bases outside the gene matches: 12. Germline V lookup: CDR1 LGHDT, CDR2 YNNKEL (reference sequence). The CDR3 loop reads CASSQRGRLAGRYQETQYF. CDR3 in DNA: TGTGCCAGCAGCCAACGGGGGAGACTAGCGGGCCGGTACCAAGAGACCCAGTACTTC.

The chain uses TRBV27 and TRBJ2-7; weak D call: TRBD1 (6 bases). The V gene lost 1 base and the J gene lost 2 bases, with 9 bases spanning the gap. Per the germline V gene, CDR1 is MNHEY and CDR2 is SMNVEV (reference sequence). The CDR3 runs to 14 residues. CDR3 sequence reads: CASSLYTGPYEQYF. In DNA form, the CDR3 reads TGTGCCAGCAGTTTATATACAGGGCCCTACGAGCAGTACTTC.

The chain carries TRBV2 and TRBJ2-3; TRBD2 agrees at 9 bases. The CDR3 spans 15 residues. Per the germline V gene, CDR1 is SNHLY and CDR2 is FYNNEI. V was clipped by 4 bases and J by 3 bases; unmatched bases: 5. CDR3 DNA sequence: TGTGCCAGCAGTGTACGCGGGGGGGAGACAGATACGCAGTATTTT. This gives the protein CASSVRGGETDTQYF.

This chain links TRBV7-2 with TRBJ2-1, with TRBD2 identical over 8 bases. The trim removed 5 bases at V and 0 bases at J, leaving 15 bases unmatched. This CDR3 comprises 19 residues. Germline V gives CDR1 SGHTA, CDR2 FQGNSA. CDR3 coding DNA: TGTGCCAGCAGCCGGAACAAGTACGGGGGGGCGAGCTCCTACAATGAGCAGTTCTTC. This translates into CASSRNKYGGASSYNEQFF.

The V gene is TRBV7-2, the J gene TRBJ1-3; D perhaps matches TRBD1 (5 bases). The CDR3 is 15 residues long. V gave up 5 bases and J gave up 2 bases, with 13 bases separating them. CDR1 and CDR2 (germline): SGHTA, FQGNSA. CDR3 amino acids: CASSPSGGAGNTIYF. CDR3 coding DNA: TGTGCCAGCAGCCCGTCGGGGGGTGCTGGAAACACCATATATTTT.

The rearrangement links TRBV5-4 to TRBJ2-3, with D tentatively TRBD1 (6 bases). CDR1 and CDR2 (germline): SGHNT, YYREEE (reference sequence). Trimming removed 2 bases at V and 3 bases at J, with 10 bases between. The CDR3 loop spans 14 amino acids. The CDR3 sequence: CASSFTGRTDTQYF. DNA for the CDR3: TGTGCCAGCAGCTTTACAGGGCGGACAGATACGCAGTATTTT.

CDR3 nucleotides: TGTGCCAGCAGTATCGGGACAGATGGCTTCAATCAGCCCCAGCATTTT. Translating it yields CASSIGTDGFNQPQHF. The chain is built from TRBV28 and TRBJ1-5; 7 bases agree with TRBD1. This CDR3 region has 16 residues. Looked up from germline, CDR1 is MDHEN and CDR2 is SYDVKM. V trimming: 5 bases; J trimming: 3 bases; junction bases outside the gene matches: 10.

The V gene is TRBV10-2, the J gene TRBJ2-1; D possibly corresponds to TRBD2 (6 bases). In germline, CDR1 is WSHSY, CDR2 SAAADI. The CDR3 runs 14 residues. The V and J ends lost 8 bases and 4 bases respectively, with 15 bases between them. In nucleotides, the CDR3 is TGCGCCAGCCTCCGATTCCGGGGGTACAATGAGCAGTTCTTC. Translated, it gives CASLRFRGYNEQFF.

This clone was observed a few times. The chain combines TRBV3-1 (or the pseudogene TRBV3-2) with TRBJ1-1; possible D gene TRBD1, 5 bases. The V gene lost 0 bases and the J gene lost 2 bases, with 10 bases spanning the gap. The germline gives CDR1 LGHDT, CDR2 YNNKEL (reference sequence). CDR3 length: 15 amino acids. The DNA of the CDR3 is TGTGCCAGCAGCCAAGATGGGCAGGGAAACACTGAAGCTTTCTTT. Translated: CASSQDGQGNTEAFF.

Here the CDR3 DNA reads TGTGCCAGCAGTCAACCCCGAGGTGTCTATGGCTACACCTTC. Translating gives CASSQPRGVYGYTF. The chain links TRBV28 to TRBJ1-2; D not certain. The V gene lost 5 bases and the J gene lost 4 bases, with 14 bases spanning the gap. The CDR3 loop spans 14 amino acids. Germline V gene lookup returns CDR1 MDHEN and CDR2 SYDVKM.

V and J are TRBV6-5 and TRBJ1-1; 8 bases are shared with TRBD1. Unmatched junction bases numbered 7, after V lost 0 bases and J lost 7 bases. The CDR3 is made up of 15 amino acids. CDR1 MNHEY and CDR2 SVGAGI come from the germline V gene. The CDR3 nucleotides are TGTGCCAGCAGTTACTCCGGGACAGGACATGATGAAGCTTTCTTT. This codes for CASSYSGTGHDEAFF.